This T cell receptor beta chain is drawn from a study of blood T cell repertoires in COVID-19. This CDR3 comprises 16 residues. The table came from immunoSEQ multiplex PCR; TCRdb's copy has only in-frame clones and leaves some out. Of approximately 61,000 clones listed, approximately 84% are singletons. The genes are TRBV21-1 and TRBJ1-1; TRBD1, the table's D call, was not compared with the DNA. TRBV21-1 is described as a pseudogene. Sequenced material: peripheral blood. This sequence originates from a human donor in a cohort sampled during active COVID-19. The CDR3 loop is CASSKGERDRTRRAFF. The CDR3 nucleotides read TGTGCCAGCAGCAAAGGAGAACGGGACAGGACACGAAGGGCTTTCTTT.